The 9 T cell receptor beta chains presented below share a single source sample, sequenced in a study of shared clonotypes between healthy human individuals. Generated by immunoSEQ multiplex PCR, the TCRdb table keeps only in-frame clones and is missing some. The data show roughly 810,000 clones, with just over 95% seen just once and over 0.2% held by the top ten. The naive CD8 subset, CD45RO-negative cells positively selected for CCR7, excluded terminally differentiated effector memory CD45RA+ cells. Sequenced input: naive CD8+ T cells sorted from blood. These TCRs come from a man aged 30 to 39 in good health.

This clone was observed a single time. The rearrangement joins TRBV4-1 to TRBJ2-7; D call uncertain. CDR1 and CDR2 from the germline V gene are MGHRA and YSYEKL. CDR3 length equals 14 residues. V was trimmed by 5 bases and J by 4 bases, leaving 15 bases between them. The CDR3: CASSEFVVGYEQYF. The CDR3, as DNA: TGCGCCAGCAGCGAGTTCGTGGTAGGGTACGAGCAGTACTTC.

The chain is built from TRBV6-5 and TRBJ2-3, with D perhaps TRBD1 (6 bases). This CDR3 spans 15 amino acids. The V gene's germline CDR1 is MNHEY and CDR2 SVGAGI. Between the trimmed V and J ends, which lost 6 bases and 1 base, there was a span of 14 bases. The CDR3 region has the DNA TGTGCCAGCAGCCGCCTGGACAGACGCACAGATACGCAGTATTTT. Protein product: CASSRLDRRTDTQYF.

CDR3 sequence: CASLGGAAPGELFF. The CDR3 coding sequence is TGCGCCAGCTTGGGAGGGGCCGCACCCGGGGAGCTGTTTTTT. The gene calls are TRBV5-1 and TRBJ2-2, with 7 nucleotides matching TRBD2. V shed 7 bases and J 6 bases; nucleotides not matched to a gene: 9. Looked up from germline, CDR1 is SGHRS and CDR2 is YFSETQ. The CDR3 runs to 14 residues.

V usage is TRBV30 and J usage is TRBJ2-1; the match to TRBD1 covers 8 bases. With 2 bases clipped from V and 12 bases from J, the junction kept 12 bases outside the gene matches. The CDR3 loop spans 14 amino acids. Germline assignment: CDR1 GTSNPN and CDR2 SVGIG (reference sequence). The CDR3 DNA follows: TGTGCCTGGAGTCCAGGACAGGGCTCAAGGGCGCAGTTCTTC. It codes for CAWSPGQGSRAQFF.

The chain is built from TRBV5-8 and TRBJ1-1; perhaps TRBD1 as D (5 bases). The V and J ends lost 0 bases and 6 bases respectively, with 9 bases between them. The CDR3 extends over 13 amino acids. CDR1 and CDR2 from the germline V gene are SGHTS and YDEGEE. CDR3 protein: CASSLVGDSEAFF. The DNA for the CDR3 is TGTGCCAGCAGCTTGGTTGGGGACTCTGAAGCTTTCTTT.

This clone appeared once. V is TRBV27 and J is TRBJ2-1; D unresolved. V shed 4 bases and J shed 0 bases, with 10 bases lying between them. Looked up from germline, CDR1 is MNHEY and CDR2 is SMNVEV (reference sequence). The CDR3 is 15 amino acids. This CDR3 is CASSSTHYSYNEQFF. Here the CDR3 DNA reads TGTGCCAGCAGTTCAACTCATTACTCCTACAATGAGCAGTTCTTC.

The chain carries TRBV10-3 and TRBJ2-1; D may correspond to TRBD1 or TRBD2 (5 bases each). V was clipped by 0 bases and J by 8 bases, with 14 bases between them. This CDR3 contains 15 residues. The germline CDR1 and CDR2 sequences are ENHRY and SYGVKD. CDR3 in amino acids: CAISESKTRGDEQFF. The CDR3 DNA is TGTGCCATCAGTGAGTCGAAAACTAGGGGAGATGAGCAGTTCTTC.

CDR3 region: CASSYNSNEKLFF. The CDR3 nucleotides read TGTGCCAGCAGTTATAACAGTAATGAAAAACTGTTTTTT. The chain combines TRBV27 with TRBJ1-4; no definite D call. The CDR3 contains 13 residues. V lost 4 bases, J lost 4 bases, and 7 bases lay in between. CDR1 and CDR2 (germline): MNHEY, SMNVEV (reference sequence).

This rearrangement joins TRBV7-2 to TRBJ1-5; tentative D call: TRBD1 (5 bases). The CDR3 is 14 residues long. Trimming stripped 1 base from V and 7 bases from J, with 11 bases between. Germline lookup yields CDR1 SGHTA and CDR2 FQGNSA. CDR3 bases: TGTGCCAGCAGCTTAGTTACGGGGGACCAGCCCCAGCATTTT. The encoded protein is CASSLVTGDQPQHF.